The 26 T cell receptor beta chains presented below share a single source sample, sequenced in a study of shared clonotypes between healthy human individuals. The assay was immunoSEQ multiplex PCR, and TCRdb's table has in-frame clones only and misses some. The sample includes about 2.4 million clones, around nine tenths of them seen just once. The sample taken for sequencing was naive CD4+ T cells sorted from blood. Subset denoted: CD45RA+ positively selected. Receptor source: a man aged 18 to 30 in good health.

This sequence joins TRBV11-2 and TRBJ2-2, with TRBD1 identical over 8 bases. The trim removed 5 bases at V and 5 bases at J, leaving 4 bases unmatched. Per germline, CDR1 SGHAT and CDR2 FQNNGV. This CDR3 spans 14 amino acids. In DNA form, the CDR3 reads TGTGCCAGCAGCCCACAGGGGGTTACCGGGGAGCTGTTTTTT. Translation: CASSPQGVTGELFF.

The V and J genes are TRBV6-5 and TRBJ2-7; tentative D call: TRBD1 (6 bases). There are 15 residues in the CDR3. V was pared by 0 bases and J by 3 bases, with 12 bases between. Germline loops: CDR1 MNHEY, CDR2 SVGAGI. The CDR3 loop reads CASSYSDSRGYEQYF. CDR3 DNA sequence: TGTGCCAGCAGTTACTCGGACAGCAGGGGCTACGAGCAGTACTTC.

This chain connects TRBV2 to TRBJ2-4; TRBD2 matches at 8 bases. The length of the CDR3 is 16 residues. Trimming took 4 bases from V and 3 from J; bases not matched to a gene: 8. Germline V gene sequence: CDR1 SNHLY, CDR2 FYNNEI. The CDR3 reads CASSVGLAGDKNIQYF. The DNA of the CDR3 is TGTGCCAGCAGTGTCGGGCTAGCGGGCGACAAAAACATTCAGTACTTC.

Comments on this clone: Since no conserved phenylalanine or tryptophan closes the CDR3, a read error is the likely cause. No DNA is shown, since the ends of the CDR3 on it are uncertain; the CDR3 is the one TCRdb lists. The J gene is TRBJ1-1, the V gene TRBV6-7. TRBV6-7 is identified as an open reading frame with a role that is uncertain. The CDR3 spans 8 residues, counting both ends. The CDR3: CASSYQSG.

The chain links TRBV5-1 to TRBJ2-4; possible D gene TRBD1, 5 bases. Germline V gene sequence: CDR1 SGHRS, CDR2 YFSETQ. V lost 1 base and J 0 bases, leaving 14 bases between the germline ends. The CDR3 spans 17 residues. The CDR3 protein is CASSLPGLNLAKNIQYF. The CDR3 nucleotides read TGCGCCAGCAGCTTGCCAGGGCTGAACCTAGCCAAAAACATTCAGTACTTC.

This clone was recorded once. This chain links TRBV29-1 with TRBJ2-1; 7 bases agree with TRBD2. The germline V gene has CDR1 SQVTM and CDR2 ANQGSEA. The CDR3 sequence is 14 residues long. V shed 6 bases and J 0 bases; nucleotides not matched to a gene: 5. The DNA for the CDR3 is TGCAGCGTCCGGCGGGAGAACTCCTACAATGAGCAGTTCTTC. Amino acid sequence: CSVRRENSYNEQFF.

The genes are TRBV4-3 and TRBJ1-1; unclear D gene. In germline, CDR1 is LGHNA, CDR2 YSLEER. The V end lost 3 bases, the J end lost 5 bases, and 10 bases lay between the germline ends. The CDR3 covers 13 residues. The CDR3 region is CASSQGRETEAFF. For the CDR3, the DNA is TGCGCCAGCAGCCAGGGGAGGGAGACTGAAGCTTTCTTT.

The chain is built from TRBV27 and TRBJ2-7; tentatively, D is TRBD2 (6 bases). The J call is in doubt because the DNA end fits TRBJ2-1 better. This CDR3 contains 15 residues. Germline values: CDR1 MNHEY, CDR2 SMNVEV (reference sequence). The DNA of the CDR3 is TGTGCCACACAGGTGGAGGGAGGCAACCTTTACGAGCAGTTCTTC. This sequence encodes CATQVEGGNLYEQFF.

The chain combines TRBV15 with TRBJ2-7; D remains ambiguous. The length of the CDR3 is 12 residues. CDR1 is LNHNV and CDR2 is YYDKDF in the germline V gene (reference sequence). Trimming cost V 2 bases and J 5 bases, with 7 bases left between them. As DNA, the CDR3 is TGTGCCACCAGCAGATCCATGAACGAGCAGTACTTC. Residues: CATSRSMNEQYF.

The chain employs TRBV6-5 and TRBJ1-2, with 10 bases aligning to TRBD1. Germline lookup yields CDR1 MNHEY and CDR2 SVGAGI. This CDR3 region has 15 residues. The trim removed 7 bases at V and 6 bases at J, leaving 11 bases unmatched. CDR3 DNA sequence: TGTGCCAGCAAAATACCCGGGACAGGGGTGCATGGCTACACCTTC. As protein: CASKIPGTGVHGYTF.

The chain combines TRBV27 with TRBJ2-1; D is ambiguous. Germline V gives CDR1 MNHEY, CDR2 SMNVEV (reference sequence). This CDR3 has 16 amino acids. Between the trimmed V and J ends, which lost 6 bases and 0 bases, there was a span of 15 bases. The CDR3 sequence: CASSPAGFSSYNEQFF. DNA for the CDR3: TGTGCCAGCAGCCCCGCAGGTTTCAGCTCCTACAATGAGCAGTTCTTC.

This clone was seen once. The CDR3 DNA follows: TGTGCCAGCAGCTTAGCGCTTGACAGGGGGACCTATGGCTACACCTTC. Amino acids: CASSLALDRGTYGYTF. J is TRBJ1-2 and V is TRBV7-9; TRBD1 agrees at 9 bases. Per germline, CDR1 SEHNR and CDR2 FQNEAQ (reference sequence). V was clipped by 0 bases and J by 4 bases; unmatched bases: 6. This CDR3 contains 16 residues.

V and J are TRBV6-1 and TRBJ1-4, with unresolved D. Germline V gene lookup returns CDR1 MNHNS and CDR2 SASEGT. The germline V and J ends were trimmed by 1 base and 4 bases, with 10 bases remaining between them. CDR3 size: 15 residues. CDR3 bases: TGTGCCAGCAGTGAAGTAGGCAGTTATAATGAAAAACTGTTTTTT. It specifies CASSEVGSYNEKLFF.

The CDR3 DNA reads TGTGCCAGCAGTTACCGAGGGGGGCGGGCAGATACGCAGTATTTT. This gives the protein CASSYRGGRADTQYF. This chain connects TRBV6-5 to TRBJ2-3, with D perhaps given as TRBD1 or TRBD2 (6 bases each). With 2 bases removed from V and 4 bases from J, the gap between germline ends came to 13 bases. The germline V gene has CDR1 MNHEY and CDR2 SVGAGI. There are 15 residues in the CDR3.

The chain recombines TRBV5-1 with TRBJ2-2; TRBD1 matches 8 bases. The CDR3 has 16 residues. Germline V CDR1 and CDR2: SGHRS, YFSETQ. V lost 2 bases and J lost 7; bases outside the gene matches: 10. This chain's CDR3 is CASSFTGGVGVGELFF. CDR3 bases: TGCGCCAGCAGCTTCACAGGGGGAGTTGGTGTCGGGGAGCTGTTTTTT.

The V gene is TRBV18, the J gene TRBJ1-1; TRBD1 agrees at 8 bases. With 3 bases clipped from V and 3 bases from J, the junction kept 6 bases outside the gene matches. Germline V gives CDR1 KGHSH, CDR2 LQKENI. The CDR3 extends over 15 amino acids. The CDR3 spells CASSPSTGGYTEAFF. CDR3 DNA: TGTGCCAGCTCACCGAGCACAGGGGGGTACACTGAAGCTTTCTTT.

The V and J genes are TRBV7-2 and TRBJ2-1; TRBD2 aligns across 10 bases. V dropped 5 bases and J dropped 15; count of bases not matched to a gene: 10. Germline V gene data show CDR1 as SGHTA and CDR2 as FQGNSA. The CDR3 loop spans 13 amino acids. As DNA, the CDR3 is TGTGCCAGCAGCCTCCTATCTAGCGGGGGCGCGTTCTTC. Its translation is CASSLLSSGGAFF.

V and J are TRBV28 and TRBJ2-1, with D unresolved. This CDR3 has 14 residues. The V gene lost 7 bases and the J gene lost 7 bases, with 17 bases spanning the gap. Germline CDR1 is MDHEN and CDR2 is SYDVKM. The CDR3 DNA is TGTGCCAGCACCCCCATCAACCACGCGAATGAGCAGTTCTTC. Its protein product is CASTPINHANEQFF.

The chain is built from TRBV2 and TRBJ2-4, with no clear D. Germline loops: CDR1 SNHLY, CDR2 FYNNEI. The V gene lost 2 bases and the J gene lost 3 bases, with 8 bases spanning the gap. This CDR3 has 14 amino acids. The DNA of the CDR3 is TGTGCCAGCAGTGAATTAGGGAACAAAAACATTCAGTACTTC. Protein sequence: CASSELGNKNIQYF. The entire variable domain, with the rest obtained from reference TRBV2 and TRBJ2-4, is as follows: EPEVTQTPSHQVTQMGQEVILRCVPISNHLYFYWYRQILGQKVEFLVSFYNNEISEKSEIFDDQFSVERPDGSNFTLKIRSTKLEDSAMYFCASSELGNKNIQYFGAGTRLSVL.

The chain carries TRBV7-8 and TRBJ1-1; a weak D match, TRBD1 (5 bases). This CDR3 is built from 14 residues. From germline, CDR1 is SGHVS and CDR2 FQNEAQ. Trimming shortened V by 1 base and J by 6 bases, and 12 bases separated the two germline ends. In nucleotides, the CDR3 is TGTGCCAGCAGCTTAGGCAGGTTGGGGCCTGAAGCTTTCTTT. It is translated as CASSLGRLGPEAFF.

The chain combines TRBV5-4 with TRBJ1-5, with D perhaps matching TRBD1 (6 bases). The CDR3 covers 15 residues. The V gene's germline CDR1 is SGHNT and CDR2 YYREEE (reference sequence). V was pared by 0 bases and J by 3 bases, with 10 bases between. The CDR3 is CASSLGGRDNQPQHF. The CDR3 DNA is TGTGCCAGCAGCTTGGGGGGGCGAGACAATCAGCCCCAGCATTTT.

J is TRBJ1-5 and V is TRBV9, with 7 positions matching TRBD1. The CDR3 extends over 15 amino acids. CDR1 is SGDLS and CDR2 is YYNGEE in the germline V gene. The ends lost 3 bases at V and 4 bases at J; junction bases unmatched: 7. The CDR3 DNA reads as TGTGCCAGCAGCGGACGGGACAGTGGGAATCAGCCCCAGCATTTT. Protein sequence: CASSGRDSGNQPQHF. The complete variable domain, with remaining parts taken from reference TRBV9 and TRBJ1-5, reads DSGVTQTPKHLITATGQRVTLRCSPRSGDLSVYWYQQSLDQGLQFLIQYYNGEERAKGNILERFSAQQFPDLHSELNLSSLELGDSALYFCASSGRDSGNQPQHFGDGTRLSIL.

CDR3 bases: TGTGCCAGCAGCCTTCTAAAAAGCGGGGGAGCTCCCTACGAGCAGTACTTC. The encoded protein is CASSLLKSGGAPYEQYF. V and J are TRBV7-2 and TRBJ2-7; 8 bases map to TRBD2. Unmatched junction bases numbered 14, after V lost 5 bases and J lost 2 bases. The CDR3 spans 17 residues. The germline V gene has CDR1 SGHTA and CDR2 FQGNSA.

The V call is TRBV19, the J call TRBJ2-7, with a tentative D call TRBD2 (5 bases). The CDR3 is made up of 13 amino acids. In germline, CDR1 is LNHDA, CDR2 SQIVND (reference sequence). Trimming cost V 3 bases and J 3 bases, with 9 bases left between them. CDR3 DNA: TGTGCCAGTAGTATGTTGGGGAGCTACGAGCAGTACTTC. This sequence encodes CASSMLGSYEQYF. The variable domain in full, completed from reference TRBV19 and TRBJ2-7, reads DGGITQSPKYLFRKEGQNVTLSCEQNLNHDAMYWYRQDPGQGLRLIYYSQIVNDFQKGDIAEGYSVSREKKESFPLTVTSAQKNPTAFYLCASSMLGSYEQYFGPGTRLTVT.

This chain joins TRBV6-5 and TRBJ1-2; D gene uncertain. V was cut by 7 bases and J by 8 bases, with 17 bases left in between. CDR1 and CDR2 (germline): MNHEY, SVGAGI. The CDR3 consists of 13 residues. CDR3 nucleotide sequence: TGTGCCAGCACCCCCGGCGTAGCACGGGGCTACACCTTC. Amino acids: CASTPGVARGYTF.

V and J are TRBV7-2 and TRBJ2-1; D may be TRBD1 (5 bases). This CDR3 comprises 16 residues. Germline V gene data show CDR1 as SGHTA and CDR2 as FQGNSA. The V and J ends lost 3 bases and 3 bases respectively, with 15 bases between them. CDR3 amino acids: CASSLAGQNNYNEQFF. CDR3 nucleotides: TGTGCCAGCAGCTTGGCCGGACAAAACAACTACAATGAGCAGTTCTTC. The full variable domain, in which reference TRBV7-2 and TRBJ2-1 provide the parts outside the CDR3, is GAGVSQSPSNKVTEKGKDVELRCDPISGHTALYWYRQSLGQGLEFLIYFQGNSAPDKSGLPSDRFSAERTGGSVSTLTIQRTQQEDSAVYLCASSLAGQNNYNEQFFGPGTRLTVL.